A selection of T cell receptor beta chains follows, all from one sample in a study of blood T cell repertoires in COVID-19. Produced via immunoSEQ multiplex PCR; TCRdb's table is partial and in-frame only. The table has about 300,000 clones, 70% to 90% seen once. Sequenced material: PBMCs or T cells enriched from blood (not recorded which). The receptors stem from a woman under 30 who had recovered from COVID-19. CDR3s include the opening cysteine and the closing phenylalanine or tryptophan. Fields, in order: J gene, D gene, clone size, V gene, CDR3 DNA, CDR3 protein. A D gene is named only where the DNA matches it firmly. Clone size is stated in some rows and not others, as once, few, many or a class when expanded.

TRBJ1-4 | . | . | TRBV20-1 | TGCAGTGCTAGTAATGCCCGGCGGGGTGAAAAACTGTTTTTT | CSASNARRGEKLFF
TRBJ1-4 | TRBD1 | . | TRBV19 | TGTGCCAGTAGTCATGGACAGGTTAATGAAAAACTGTTTTTT | CASSHGQVNEKLFF
TRBJ1-6 | TRBD1 | . | TRBV7-3 | TGTGCCAGCAGCTTCTCCGGGACAGGGAATTCACCCCTCCACTTT | CASSFSGTGNSPLHF
TRBJ2-2 | . | . | TRBV5-1 | TGCGCCAGCAGCTGGACGTCCCTGACAGGGAACACCGGGGAGCTGTTTTTT | CASSWTSLTGNTGELFF
TRBJ1-3 | . | . | TRBV28 | TGTGCCAGCAGGGGAGTGTCGGGAAACACCATATATTTT | CASRGVSGNTIYF
TRBJ1-2 | . | . | TRBV6-5 | TGTGCCAGCAGTTATATGACACAGGGAAGAGACTATGGCTACACCTTC | CASSYMTQGRDYGYTF
TRBJ1-2 | . | . | TRBV5-5 | TGTGCCAGCAGCCCCTTGCCACGGGGAACCCCCTATGGCTACACCTTC | CASSPLPRGTPYGYTF
TRBJ2-3 | . | . | TRBV10-3 | TGTGCCATCAGTTCTAATAGGGAGTGGACAGATACGCAGTATTTT | CAISSNREWTDTQYF
TRBJ2-1 | . | . | TRBV5-1 | TGCGCCAGCAGCTTGGTGTCGGGCAATGAGCAGTTCTTC | CASSLVSGNEQFF
TRBJ1-1 | . | once | TRBV20-1 | TGCAGTGCTAGACCGGGATACGAAGCTTTCTTT | CSARPGYEAFF
TRBJ1-1 | . | . | TRBV3-1/TRBV3-2 | TGTGCCAGCAGCCCCCTTCGGGGGGCGTCATCTTTCTTT | CASSPLRGASSFF
TRBJ1-1 | . | once | TRBV7-2 | TGTGCCAGCAGCTTTTCCCCAGCGGGGACTGAAGCTTTCTTT | CASSFSPAGTEAFF
TRBJ1-1 | . | . | TRBV18 | TGTGCCAGCTCACTACGACCTAGGATGAACACTGAAGCTTTCTTT | CASSLRPRMNTEAFF
TRBJ1-4 | . | . | TRBV9 | TGTGCCAGCAGCGTAGAAGGATACAGGGCGGAAAAACTGTTTTTT | CASSVEGYRAEKLFF
TRBJ1-5 | TRBD1 | few | TRBV6-1 | TGTGCCAGCAGTGAATTCTCGGGACAGGGGAGTCAGCCCCAGCATTTT | CASSEFSGQGSQPQHF
TRBJ2-7 | . | . | TRBV6-5 | TGTGCCAGCACCATCAGCCAGGGGCCCCCTGAGCAGTACTTC | CASTISQGPPEQYF
TRBJ2-6 | . | . | TRBV28 | TGTGCCAGCAGTTTAATTAGTCAAACTGGGGCCAACGTCCTGACTTTC | CASSLISQTGANVLTF
TRBJ1-2 | . | few | TRBV19 | TGTGCCAGTAGTATCTGGGGGGTCTCGAGCTATGGCTACACCTTC | CASSIWGVSSYGYTF
TRBJ2-5 | . | . | TRBV7-6 | TGTGCCAGCAGCCCACTATCCCAAGAGACCCAGTACTTC | CASSPLSQETQYF
TRBJ2-4 | TRBD2 | . | TRBV18 | TGTGCCAGCTCACCAAATGGCGGGGGGGTCAGCTTTGGCATTCAGTACTTC | CASSPNGGGVSFGIQYF
TRBJ2-6 | . | . | TRBV15 | TGTGCCACCAGCAGAGGAGGCAGCTCTGGGGCCAACGTCCTGACTTTC | CATSRGGSSGANVLTF
TRBJ2-3 | TRBD2 | . | TRBV5-1 | TGCGCCAGCAGCTTGCTTAGCGGGACTTACACAGATACGCAGTATTTT | CASSLLSGTYTDTQYF
TRBJ2-5 | TRBD2 | . | TRBV10-1 | TGCGCCAGCAGTGAGTCCCCGGGAGGAGAGACCCAGTACTTC | CASSESPGGETQYF
TRBJ2-3 | . | . | TRBV3-1/TRBV3-2 | TGTGCCAGCAGCCAAGGCTGGGGCGGCGCAGATACGCAGTATTTT | CASSQGWGGADTQYF
TRBJ2-3 | . | . | TRBV27 | TGTGCCAGCAGTCCCCAGGGAGGTACGCAGTATTTT | CASSPQGGTQYF
TRBJ1-2 | . | . | TRBV30 | TGTGCCTGGAAGGGACCGGGAGATGGCGGCTACACCTTC | CAWKGPGDGGYTF
TRBJ1-2 | TRBD1 | . | TRBV24-1 | TGTGCCACCAGGGGAGGACAGGGCGGGAACTATGGCTACACCTTC | CATRGGQGGNYGYTF
TRBJ1-1 | TRBD1 | . | TRBV5-4 | TGTGCCAGCAGCCCACCACCGGGACAGGGAGACACTGAAGCTTTCTTT | CASSPPPGQGDTEAFF
TRBJ2-7 | TRBD1 | . | TRBV5-4 | TGTGCCAGCAGCTTGGGAGGGGGCCATACCTACGAGCAGTACTTC | CASSLGGGHTYEQYF
TRBJ2-7 | TRBD2 | . | TRBV6-6 | TGTGCCAGCAGTCCGACCTATACCGGGACTAGCGGGTACGAGCAGTACTTC | CASSPTYTGTSGYEQYF
TRBJ1-5 | . | . | TRBV5-1 | TGCGCCACCGGAGGCCAGCCCCAGCATTTT | CATGGQPQHF
TRBJ2-7 | TRBD1 | . | TRBV27 | TGTGCCAGCAGGATAGGACAGGGAATACCCTACGAGCAGTACTTC | CASRIGQGIPYEQYF
TRBJ2-5 | . | . | TRBV12-5 | TGTGCTAGTGGTTTGGGTCTAGCGTATGAAGAGACCCAGTACTTC | CASGLGLAYEETQYF
TRBJ2-2 | TRBD2 | . | TRBV5-4 | TGTGCCAGCAGCTCGGGGACTATCGCGAACACCGGGGAGCTGTTTTTT | CASSSGTIANTGELFF
TRBJ2-5 | . | . | TRBV7-9 | TGTGCCAGCAGCTTAACGGAAGAGACCCAGTACTTC | CASSLTEETQYF
TRBJ1-1 | TRBD1 | . | TRBV5-1 | TGCGCCAGCAGCGAGGAGACAGGGCGTGAAGCTTTCTTT | CASSEETGREAFF
TRBJ1-2 | . | . | TRBV9 | TGTGCCAGCAGCGTAGGGGGAGGGGACTATGGCTACACCTTC | CASSVGGGDYGYTF
TRBJ2-1 | TRBD2 | . | TRBV7-3 | TGTGCCAGCAGCTTAACTTCCAAGCGGGGGAGTTACAATGAGCAGTTCTTC | CASSLTSKRGSYNEQFF
TRBJ2-7 | . | once | TRBV7-9 | TGTGCCAGCAGCTTAGTTCCTAGCACCAACGAGCAGTACTTC | CASSLVPSTNEQYF
TRBJ2-5 | TRBD1 | . | TRBV3-1/TRBV3-2 | TGTGCCAGCAGCCAAGACAGGGGGCGCGGGGAGACCCAGTACTTC | CASSQDRGRGETQYF
TRBJ1-4 | . | . | TRBV6-5 | TGTGCCAGCAGTTACTCGCGACAGTTCAATGAAAAACTGTTTTTT | CASSYSRQFNEKLFF
TRBJ2-7 | . | once | TRBV7-2 | TGTGCCAGCAGCCCCTTGGTCGGGTCCCGCTCCTACGAGCAGTACTTC | CASSPLVGSRSYEQYF
TRBJ1-5 | TRBD1 | once | TRBV6-1 | TGTGCCAGCAGTGAAGTTGGCAGGGGGAGCAATCAGCCCCAGCATTTT | CASSEVGRGSNQPQHF
TRBJ1-2 | TRBD1 | . | TRBV9 | TGTGCCAGCAGCGTGACGGGACAGGGGGGTGACGGCTACACCTTC | CASSVTGQGGDGYTF
TRBJ2-1 | TRBD2 | . | TRBV2 | TGTGCCAGCGAGGGGACTATCCACGGCAATGAGCAGTTCTTC | CASEGTIHGNEQFF
TRBJ2-3 | . | . | TRBV6-6 | TGTGCCAGCAGTCTCGGGAGTTCAGATACGCAGTATTTT | CASSLGSSDTQYF
TRBJ1-1 | . | . | TRBV7-3 | TGTGCCAGCAGTTACTCGGGTGTAGCTGAAGCTTTCTTT | CASSYSGVAEAFF
TRBJ1-5 | TRBD1 | . | TRBV19 | TGTGCCAGTAGTGAGGGGGACAGGGGCAATCAGCCCCAGCATTTT | CASSEGDRGNQPQHF
TRBJ2-3 | . | many | TRBV6-5 | TGTGCCAGCAGTTACGGGGCCTCCTCCCTCGAGCAGTATTTT | CASSYGASSLEQYF